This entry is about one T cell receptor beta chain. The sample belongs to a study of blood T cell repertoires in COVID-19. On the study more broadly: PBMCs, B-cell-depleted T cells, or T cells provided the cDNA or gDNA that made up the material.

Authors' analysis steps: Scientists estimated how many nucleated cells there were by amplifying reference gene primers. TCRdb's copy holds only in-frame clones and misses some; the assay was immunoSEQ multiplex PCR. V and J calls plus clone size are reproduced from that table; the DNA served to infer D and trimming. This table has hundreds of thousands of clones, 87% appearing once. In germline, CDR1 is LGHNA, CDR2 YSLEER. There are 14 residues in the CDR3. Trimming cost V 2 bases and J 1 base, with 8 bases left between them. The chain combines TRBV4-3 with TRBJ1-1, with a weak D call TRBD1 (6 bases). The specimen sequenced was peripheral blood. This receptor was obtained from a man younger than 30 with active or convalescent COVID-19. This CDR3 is CASSQHRENTEAFF. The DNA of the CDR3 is TGCGCCAGCAGCCAACACAGGGAGAACACTGAAGCTTTCTTT.